Presented here are 17 T cell receptor beta chains from one specimen sequenced in a study of T cells after yellow fever vaccination. Using its own MiXCR run on the 5' RACE reads, TCRdb lists one record per CDR3 protein. Seen here are 310,000 or so distinct CDR3 sequences, approximately 7% observed once, and the top ten hold roughly a sixth. This specimen was PBMCs, taken around 45 days after the first yellow fever vaccination. The receptors come from a man between 18 and 35 years old who received the YFV17D yellow fever vaccine.

This clonotype was seen more than once but under ten times. The chain employs TRBV7-2 and TRBJ2-7, with TRBD2 matching over 8 bases. Germline values: CDR1 SGHTA, CDR2 FQGNSA. This CDR3 has 15 amino acids. The V and J ends lost 5 bases and 3 bases, in that order; junction bases with no gene match: 9. Written as DNA, the CDR3 is TGTGCCAGCAGCCCTGAAGCGGGGGCAGGCTACGAGCAGTACTTC. As protein: CASSPEAGAGYEQYF. The variable domain in full, completed from reference TRBV7-2 and TRBJ2-7, reads GAGVSQSPSNKVTEKGKDVELRCDPISGHTALYWYRQSLGQGLEFLIYFQGNSAPDKSGLPSDRFSAERTGGSVSTLTIQRTQQEDSAVYLCASSPEAGAGYEQYFGPGTRLTVT.

This clonotype has a count of ten or more. The chain couples TRBV20-1 to TRBJ1-4, with D possibly TRBD1 on 6 matching bases. The CDR3 covers 14 residues. Trimming shortened V by 5 bases and J by 7 bases, and 17 bases separated the two germline ends. Germline V lookup: CDR1 DFQATT, CDR2 SNEGSKA (reference sequence). The CDR3 sequence: CSAYKTGRGEKLFF. The CDR3 nucleotides are TGCAGTGCTTATAAGACAGGAAGGGGTGAAAAACTGTTTTTT.

The V call is TRBV29-1, the J call TRBJ2-3; D is possibly TRBD2 (5 bases). The CDR3 covers 15 residues. Trimming removed 2 bases at V and 1 base at J, with 13 bases between. Germline CDR1 SQVTM, CDR2 ANQGSEA. The CDR3 nucleotides are TGCAGCGTTGAACTAACTAGTTTTGGCACAGATACGCAGTATTTT. This translates into CSVELTSFGTDTQYF.

This clonotype was found a few times. The chain has TRBV14 and TRBJ2-7; D is possibly TRBD2 (6 bases). The V gene lost 4 bases and the J gene lost 4 bases, with 11 bases spanning the gap. The V gene's germline CDR1 is SGHDN and CDR2 FVKESK. CDR3 length equals 13 residues. CDR3 in amino acids: CASSLRGVYEQYV. DNA for the CDR3: TGTGCCAGCAGCCTTCGCGGGGTTTACGAGCAGTACGTC.

There are many counts of this clonotype. CDR3 in amino acids: CASMWGGTGELFF. In DNA form, the CDR3 reads TGTGCCAGCATGTGGGGAGGCACCGGGGAGCTGTTTTTT. This sequence joins TRBV25-1 and TRBJ2-2, with D perhaps TRBD2 (6 bases). Trimming removed 7 bases at V and 4 bases at J, with 10 bases between. Germline V gives CDR1 MGHDK, CDR2 SYGVNS. This CDR3 spans 13 amino acids.

This rearrangement joins TRBV7-9 to TRBJ2-5; D gene ambiguous. The CDR3 contains 12 residues. V lost 4 bases and J 9 bases, leaving 12 bases between the germline ends. Germline CDR1 SEHNR, CDR2 FQNEAQ (reference sequence). The CDR3 reads CASSSDQAPQYF. Written as DNA, the CDR3 is TGTGCCAGCAGCTCAGACCAGGCTCCCCAGTACTTC.

This clonotype was observed a handful of times. The gene calls are TRBV20-1 and TRBJ2-1; 10 bases fit TRBD1. Germline assignment: CDR1 DFQATT and CDR2 SNEGSKA (reference sequence). The J segment lost 2 bases and the V segment lost 6 bases, leaving 4 bases of the junction unmatched. This CDR3 region has 14 residues. CDR3 coding DNA: TGCAGTGCCCGGACAGGGGGGACCTACAATGAGCAGTTCTTC. The encoded protein is CSARTGGTYNEQFF.

This clonotype was counted a few times. The rearrangement links TRBV9 to TRBJ2-3; possibly TRBD2 for D (6 bases). The CDR3 length is 12 residues. With 2 bases removed from V and 6 bases from J, the gap between germline ends came to 7 bases. CDR1 is SGDLS and CDR2 is YYNGEE in the germline V gene. The CDR3 sequence is CASSVSGDTQYF. CDR3 coding DNA: TGTGCCAGCAGCGTCAGCGGGGATACGCAGTATTTT.

Only a few counts were recorded for this clonotype. The gene calls are TRBV5-1 and TRBJ2-2, with 8 positions matching TRBD1. CDR3 length: 14 amino acids. The germline V gene encodes CDR1 SGHRS and CDR2 YFSETQ. J was trimmed by 3 bases and V by 4 bases; bases with no gene match: 2. The CDR3 DNA sequence: TGCGCCAGCAGCCCGACAGGGGACACCGGGGAGCTGTTTTTT. Its protein is CASSPTGDTGELFF.

This clonotype was detected many times. CDR3 amino acids: CASSLDRMNTEAFF. DNA of the CDR3: TGCGCCAGCAGCTTGGACAGGATGAACACTGAAGCTTTCTTT. The V gene is TRBV5-1, the J gene TRBJ1-1; the D gene is possibly TRBD1 (5 bases). V was clipped by 0 bases and J by 0 bases, with 6 bases between them. The CDR3 spans 14 residues. From germline, CDR1 is SGHRS and CDR2 YFSETQ.

This rearrangement joins TRBV10-3 to TRBJ2-5; D gene ambiguous. The germline V gene has CDR1 ENHRY and CDR2 SYGVKD. The CDR3 has 16 amino acids. Trimming removed 3 bases at V and 4 bases at J, with 18 bases between. In DNA form, the CDR3 reads TGTGCCATCAGTGACAGAACCGCGGATACGAGAGAGACCCAGTACTTC. Translation gives CAISDRTADTRETQYF.

This clonotype was picked up a small number of times. The chain carries TRBV7-9 and TRBJ2-3; 7 bases match TRBD2. CDR3 length: 13 amino acids. Losses at the gene ends were 7 bases for V and 8 bases for J; bases not matched to a gene: 9. The germline gives CDR1 SEHNR, CDR2 FQNEAQ (reference sequence). CDR3 nucleotide sequence: TGTGCCAGCACCTGGGGGGGGAACCTTACGCAGTATTTT. This translates into CASTWGGNLTQYF. Full variable domain (outside the CDR3, taken from reference TRBV7-9 and TRBJ2-3): DTGVSQNPRHKITKRGQNVTFRCDPISEHNRLYWYRQTLGQGPEFLTYFQNEAQLEKSRLLSDRFSAERPKGSFSTLEIQRTEQGDSAMYLCASTWGGNLTQYFGPGTRLTVL.

In its sample, this clonotype was seen a few times. This chain joins TRBV9 and TRBJ2-3; 9 positions agree with TRBD2. Germline loops: CDR1 SGDLS, CDR2 YYNGEE. The CDR3 has 16 amino acids. The trim removed 0 bases at V and 2 bases at J, leaving 4 bases unmatched. The DNA for the CDR3 is TGTGCCAGCAGCGTAGTGGCGGGGGGGATCACAGATACGCAGTATTTT. Protein: CASSVVAGGITDTQYF. Complete variable domain (other parts from reference TRBV9 and TRBJ2-3): DSGVTQTPKHLITATGQRVTLRCSPRSGDLSVYWYQQSLDQGLQFLIQYYNGEERAKGNILERFSAQQFPDLHSELNLSSLELGDSALYFCASSVVAGGITDTQYFGPGTRLTVL.

In its sample, this clonotype was seen many times. V gene TRBV5-1 combines with J gene TRBJ2-4; possible D gene TRBD1, 6 bases. The CDR3 consists of 13 residues. V was pared by 4 bases and J by 5 bases, with 10 bases between. The germline V gene has CDR1 SGHRS and CDR2 YFSETQ. CDR3 sequence reads: CASSIGQQNIQYF. CDR3 DNA sequence: TGCGCCAGCAGCATCGGACAGCAAAACATTCAGTACTTC.

This clonotype was seen many times. V gene TRBV15 combines with J gene TRBJ2-7, with D possibly being TRBD1 (5 bases). The germline V and J ends were trimmed by 6 bases and 9 bases, with 18 bases remaining between them. The CDR3 runs to 13 residues. In germline, CDR1 is LNHNV, CDR2 YYDKDF (reference sequence). The CDR3 nucleotides read TGTGCCACCAGTACAGGTTTTGGTTTCGGGCAGTACGTC. Translation gives CATSTGFGFGQYV.

This clonotype was observed a few times. This chain joins TRBV5-1 and TRBJ2-1; D remains unclear. With 1 base removed from V and 6 bases from J, the gap between germline ends came to 14 bases. Germline assignment: CDR1 SGHRS and CDR2 YFSETQ. This CDR3 contains 15 residues. As DNA, the CDR3 is TGCGCCAGCAGCTTGCAGGCATTAATGGGCAATGAGCAGTTCTTC. This gives the protein CASSLQALMGNEQFF.

The rearrangement joins TRBV7-2 to TRBJ1-3, with 7 bases aligning to TRBD1. The germline gives CDR1 SGHTA, CDR2 FQGNSA. The trim removed 3 bases at V and 0 bases at J, leaving 2 bases unmatched. The CDR3 spans 15 residues. In DNA form, the CDR3 reads TGTGCCAGCAGCTTGGGACAGATCTCTGGAAACACCATATATTTT. It yields the protein CASSLGQISGNTIYF.